The TCR beta chain under discussion was sequenced for a study of T cell responses to AZD1222 COVID-19 vaccine (dated by TCRdb to about 2021). In the study overall: AZD1222 recipients whose second dose came at about 4 weeks and those whose second dose came at about 12 weeks were combined into one group, since spike-specific TCR depth and breadth did not differ between the two schedules. A total of around 240 trial participants underwent TCR sequencing, of whom roughly 210 had received two doses of AZD1222 and 26 had received two doses of the MenACWY control vaccine. Enrollment into the trials was organized by age into subgroups of 18-55, 56-69 and 70-plus years, and those subgroups contained roughly 140, 27 and 60 TCR-sequenced participants, respectively. General conclusions and limits of the study: Nearly half of unique spike-specific TCRs reportedly recognized epitopes outside regions mutated in the B.1.351 and B.1.1.7 variants. Participants were mostly white British and included more females than males, and it was suggested by the authors that clonal diversity may have been underestimated. Vaccine-associated CD4 TCRs spanned the whole spike protein, with dominant responses in regions 160-218 and 743-854. In the small 56-69-year group, the increase in depth fell short of significance, most likely because of low power. Because no day 14 peak-response samples were available, the repertoires could be characterized only after the peak T cell response. Conclusions about previously exposed vaccinees are limited because only five to seven AZD1222 recipients were SARS-CoV-2 seropositive at baseline. A significant rise in spike-specific TCR breadth and depth was observed after two AZD1222 doses relative to day 0 and relative to MenACWY recipients.

Including cysteine and phenylalanine, the CDR3 has 17 amino acids. Of all the DNA, just the CDR3 is kept, 51 bases in frame from base 1. The CDR3 regions of human TCRbeta chains were analyzed by immunosequencing. The published analysis was carried out like this. Repertoire TCRs were checked for matches against a reference library of SARS-CoV-2-specific TCRs that had been generated using the MIRA antigen-specificity platform. Breadth was defined as the fraction of unique TCRs that were SARS-CoV-2-associated, and depth was defined as the fraction of total T cells that were SARS-CoV-2-associated. Using the MIRA data, every spike-specific TCR was mapped to the spike region that the TCR reacted to and assigned to either a CD4 or a CD8 class. Log10-transformed breadth and depth values were compared by one-way ANOVA with Sidak's multiple comparisons tests. The immuneACCESS repertoire file appears here via TCRdb, limited to in-frame rearrangements. These files lack a portion of the clones; in checked studies, under half of the deficit traces to unresolved V genes, and the cause of the others is not known. V, J and clone size reflect that table, while D and trimming were determined from the DNA. In all, the sample holds over 150,000 clones, and about 86% of those were seen once. The ten largest make up around 0.5% of the sample.

In the case of this clone: Its antigen remains unidentified. Base-call qualities are not available, and no considerably larger clone is one nucleotide away.

The sample's time point label is to be understood as: baseline before first vaccination. Vaccinee samples came from UK trials COV001 and COV002, including a single-blind randomized controlled phase 2/3 trial of AZD1222 (ChAdOx1 nCoV-19) in healthy adults. For TCRbeta chain sequencing, PBMC samples from trial participants were taken at day 0 and at day 28 after the second dose. The receptor was isolated from an adult in good health. Sequenced material: peripheral blood, taken on day 0 of AZD1222 vaccination. The chain links TRBV21-1 with TRBJ1-4. TRBV21-1 is designated a pseudogene. The DNA sequence reads TGTGCCAGCGAAAGTGTCTGGGAGGATGCAACTAATGAAAAACTGTTTTTT. It is translated as CASESVWEDATNEKLFF.